The present T cell receptor beta chain was sequenced within a study of cytomegalovirus exposure and HLA in healthy donors. Study-level results: Later analysis associated a missense DCLRE1C variant with TCR beta V- and J-gene trimming. A later analysis revealed that TCR association rates differed between HLA loci, peaking at DRB1 and bottoming out at HLA-C. In an earlier analysis, most TCR beta V segments were productive about 90% or about 30% of the time.

In germline, CDR1 is SGHTA, CDR2 FQGNSA. The V and J ends lost 5 bases and 1 base respectively, with 12 bases between them. The CDR3 consists of 14 residues. Amplification used 60 Vbeta primers and 13 Jbeta primers. Generated by immunoSEQ multiplex PCR, the TCRdb table keeps only in-frame clones and is missing some. This sample has approximately 97,000 clones, with roughly four fifths found just once. In regard to this clone: Its antigen remains unidentified.

V and J are TRBV7-2 and TRBJ2-7; D might be TRBD1 (6 bases). Sequences were obtained from PBMCs. This clonotype originated in a man between 35 and 55 years old in good health and CMV-seropositive. The CDR3 DNA reads TGTGCCAGCAGCGCGACGACAGGTTCCTACGAGCAGTACTTC. Translation gives CASSATTGSYEQYF.